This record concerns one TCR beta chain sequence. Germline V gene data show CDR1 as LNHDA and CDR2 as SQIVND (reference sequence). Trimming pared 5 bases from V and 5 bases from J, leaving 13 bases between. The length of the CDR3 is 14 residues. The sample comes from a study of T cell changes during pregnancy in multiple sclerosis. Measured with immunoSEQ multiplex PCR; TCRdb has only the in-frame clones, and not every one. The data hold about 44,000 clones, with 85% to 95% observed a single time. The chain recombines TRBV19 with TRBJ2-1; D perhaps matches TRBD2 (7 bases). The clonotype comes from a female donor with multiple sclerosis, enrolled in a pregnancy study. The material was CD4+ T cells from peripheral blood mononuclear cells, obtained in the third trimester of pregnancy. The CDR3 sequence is CASSRGGGNNEQFF. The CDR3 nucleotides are TGTGCCAGTAGTCGAGGGGGGGGAAACAATGAGCAGTTCTTC.